Below, 29 T cell receptor beta chains from the same sample are listed, as sequenced in a study of blood T cell repertoires in COVID-19. Measured with immunoSEQ multiplex PCR; TCRdb has only the in-frame clones, and not every one. This sample has about 180,000 clones, with 80% to 85% found just once. The sequenced material came from peripheral blood. All receptors derive from a woman in her 70s with COVID-19, enrolled during active disease.

This clone was seen just once. This chain links TRBV6-2 or TRBV6-3 with TRBJ2-1; D unresolved. The CDR3 contains 14 residues. The ends were cut back, 3 bases at V and 3 bases at J, with 9 bases in the middle. Germline V gene sequence: CDR1 MNHEY, CDR2 SVGEGT. In DNA, the CDR3 is TGTGCCAGCAGTTATGGGCAGAACTACAATGAGCAGTTCTTC. Its protein product is CASSYGQNYNEQFF.

This chain joins TRBV27 and TRBJ1-1; D possibly corresponds to TRBD1 (5 bases). This CDR3 contains 14 residues. CDR1 MNHEY and CDR2 SMNVEV come from the germline V gene (reference sequence). Between the trimmed V and J ends, which lost 5 bases and 2 bases, there was a span of 12 bases. The CDR3 DNA sequence: TGTGCCAGCAGTCCATGGGGCAGTAACACTGAAGCTTTCTTT. Protein product: CASSPWGSNTEAFF.

The CDR3 region is CASSQLAQSSYEQYF. The CDR3 DNA reads TGTGCCAGCAGCCAACTAGCCCAGAGCTCCTACGAGCAGTACTTC. This chain joins TRBV28 and TRBJ2-7, with D possibly TRBD2 on 6 matching bases. CDR1 and CDR2 from the germline V gene are MDHEN and SYDVKM. The germline V and J ends were trimmed by 6 bases and 0 bases, with 15 bases remaining between them. The CDR3 sequence is 15 residues long.

The rearrangement uses TRBV10-3 and TRBJ1-6; D not certain. V was trimmed by 6 bases and J by 9 bases, leaving 12 bases between them. Germline assignment: CDR1 ENHRY and CDR2 SYGVKD. CDR3 length: 13 residues. The CDR3 here is CAIRASGGSPLHF. The CDR3 region has the DNA TGTGCCATCAGGGCGTCAGGAGGTTCACCCCTCCACTTT.

The rearrangement uses TRBV5-3 and TRBJ1-4; 7 positions agree with TRBD1. TRBV5-3 is an open reading frame whose function is uncertain. There are 15 residues in the CDR3. With V trimmed by 7 bases and J by 12 bases, 18 bases remained unmatched. This CDR3 is CARARLGTDPLQLFF. The CDR3 DNA reads TGTGCCAGAGCGCGCTTGGGGACAGATCCACTTCAACTGTTTTTT.

The chain links TRBV4-1 to TRBJ1-4, with D possibly being TRBD1 (5 bases). Trimming removed 4 bases at V and 4 bases at J, with 10 bases between. The CDR3 loop spans 14 amino acids. CDR1 is MGHRA, CDR2 YSYEKL, per germline. CDR3 nucleotide sequence: TGCGCCAGCAGCCCCGACAGCCTTAATGAAAAACTGTTTTTT. It encodes CASSPDSLNEKLFF.

The V call is TRBV5-1, the J call TRBJ2-3, with a possible D match to TRBD1 (5 bases). V dropped 4 bases and J dropped 2 bases, with 17 bases sitting between them. The CDR3 runs 16 residues. Per the germline V gene, CDR1 is SGHRS and CDR2 is YFSETQ. The CDR3 sequence: CASSRQTGLNTDTQYF. CDR3 bases: TGCGCCAGCAGCCGACAGACTGGTCTGAACACAGATACGCAGTATTTT.

The chain uses TRBV7-7 and TRBJ2-1, with TRBD2 identical over 9 bases. The trim removed 5 bases at V and 3 bases at J, leaving 5 bases unmatched. CDR1 and CDR2 from the germline V gene are SSHAT and FNYEAQ (reference sequence). This CDR3 is built from 15 residues. The CDR3 nucleotides are TGTGCCAGCAGCGGCGGGACTAGCCGCTACAATGAGCAGTTCTTC. Translating gives CASSGGTSRYNEQFF.

The chain carries TRBV6-5 and TRBJ2-7, with TRBD2 matching over 12 bases. The CDR3 runs to 15 residues. J gave up 5 bases and V 2 bases, and 4 bases lay outside the gene matches. Germline CDR1 is MNHEY and CDR2 is SVGAGI. The CDR3 DNA sequence: TGTGCCAGCAGTTACGGGACTAGCGGGTTGGACGAGCAGTACTTC. Residues: CASSYGTSGLDEQYF.

The chain uses TRBV6-2 or TRBV6-3 and TRBJ2-3; 8 bases align to TRBD1. This CDR3 has 16 amino acids. With V trimmed by 5 bases and J by 0 bases, 7 bases remained unmatched. Germline V CDR1 and CDR2: MNHEY, SVGEGT. The chain's CDR3 is CASSDRGPTSTDTQYF. CDR3 in DNA: TGTGCCAGCAGTGACAGGGGACCTACTAGCACAGATACGCAGTATTTT.

In DNA form, the CDR3 reads TGCGCCAGCAGCTTACAGGGCTCCTACGAGCAGTACTTC. It yields the protein CASSLQGSYEQYF. V gene TRBV5-1 combines with J gene TRBJ2-7, with a weak D call TRBD1 (6 bases). Germline CDR1 and CDR2: SGHRS and YFSETQ. The CDR3 runs to 13 residues. V lost 2 bases to trimming and J lost 0 bases, with 6 bases between them.

This clone was observed a single time. The chain joins TRBV28 to TRBJ1-1; TRBD1 is a possible D gene (6 bases). Between the trimmed V and J ends, which lost 6 bases and 0 bases, there was a span of 14 bases. Germline CDR1 is MDHEN and CDR2 is SYDVKM. The length of the CDR3 is 15 residues. For the CDR3, the DNA is TGTGCCAGCAGCTTGGACAGCAGGATGAACACTGAAGCTTTCTTT. Translated: CASSLDSRMNTEAFF.

The chain uses TRBV28 and TRBJ2-2; D perhaps matches TRBD2 (5 bases). Germline-derived CDR1 and CDR2 are MDHEN and SYDVKM. The CDR3 runs to 12 residues. V was shortened by 8 bases and J by 8 bases, with 12 bases between the two germline ends. The CDR3 loop reads CASGVVAGELFF. As DNA, the CDR3 is TGTGCCAGCGGGGTTGTAGCGGGGGAGCTGTTTTTT.

J is TRBJ2-7 and V is TRBV29-1; 12 nucleotides match TRBD2. V shed 6 bases and J 2 bases; nucleotides not matched to a gene: 8. This CDR3 is built from 15 residues. CDR1 is SQVTM and CDR2 is ANQGSEA in the germline V gene. Written as DNA, the CDR3 is TGCAGCGTGGGGACTAGCGGGTTCCGAGCCTACGAGCAGTACTTC. Its protein product is CSVGTSGFRAYEQYF.

The chain employs TRBV2 and TRBJ2-1, with 9 positions matching TRBD2. V shed 3 bases, J shed 4 bases, and the junction held 7 bases outside the gene matches. Germline V gene sequence: CDR1 SNHLY, CDR2 FYNNEI. This CDR3 region has 16 residues. The chain's CDR3 is CASSEAGGGRYNEQFF. The CDR3 DNA sequence: TGTGCCAGCAGTGAGGCGGGAGGGGGTCGATACAATGAGCAGTTCTTC.

This clone was counted once. The V and J genes are TRBV29-1 and TRBJ1-1; D is unresolved. The V end was cut by 3 bases, the J end by 4 bases, with 12 bases between. Germline-derived CDR1 and CDR2 are SQVTM and ANQGSEA. CDR3 size: 13 residues. The DNA of the CDR3 is TGCAGCGTTGAGGGAGGCCGGGGCACTGAAGCTTTCTTT. Amino acids: CSVEGGRGTEAFF.

This chain connects TRBV27 to TRBJ2-1; 12 nucleotides align to TRBD2. V lost 4 bases to trimming and J lost 4 bases; unmatched junction nucleotides: 8. This CDR3 has 17 residues. The germline V gene encodes CDR1 MNHEY and CDR2 SMNVEV (reference sequence). In nucleotides, the CDR3 is TGTGCCAGCAGTTCTATGACTAGCGGGGGAGCATACAATGAGCAGTTCTTC. It codes for CASSSMTSGGAYNEQFF.

CDR3 sequence reads: CASSPGTSRGLRSQYF. The CDR3 DNA sequence: TGCGCCAGCAGCCCCGGGACTAGCCGTGGTTTAAGGTCGCAGTATTTT. V usage is TRBV5-1 and J usage is TRBJ2-3; 9 positions agree with TRBD2. V shed 4 bases, J shed 10 bases, and the junction held 16 bases outside the gene matches. Germline CDR1 reads SGHRS; CDR2 reads YFSETQ. This CDR3 contains 16 residues. The whole variable domain, filled in from reference TRBV5-1 and TRBJ2-3, reads KAGVTQTPRYLIKTRGQQVTLSCSPISGHRSVSWYQQTPGQGLQFLFEYFSETQRNKGNFPGRFSGRQFSNSRSEMNVSTLELGDSALYLCASSPGTSRGLRSQYFGPGTRLTVL.

This clone was recorded only once. The chain employs TRBV30 and TRBJ2-1; 13 positions match TRBD2. V shed 1 base, J shed 6 bases, and the junction held 6 bases outside the gene matches. The V gene's germline CDR1 is GTSNPN and CDR2 SVGIG (reference sequence). The CDR3 runs to 16 residues. CDR3: CAWSAPGLAGLNEQFF. CDR3 sequence (DNA): TGTGCCTGGAGTGCCCCGGGACTAGCGGGACTCAATGAGCAGTTCTTC.

This sequence joins TRBV4-1 and TRBJ2-1; D is undetermined. Germline assignment: CDR1 MGHRA and CDR2 YSYEKL. V shed 0 bases and J shed 3 bases, with 15 bases lying between them. CDR3 length equals 17 residues. For the CDR3, the DNA is TGCGCCAGCAGCCAAGATCGCACACCCGCTGGCTACAATGAGCAGTTCTTC. Protein sequence: CASSQDRTPAGYNEQFF.

This sequence joins TRBV9 and TRBJ2-1; 12 bases fit TRBD2. The CDR3 has 16 residues. Trimming cost V 3 bases and J 5 bases; bases outside gene matches: 6. Germline V gene sequence: CDR1 SGDLS, CDR2 YYNGEE. DNA for the CDR3: TGTGCCAGCAGCGGACTAGCGGGAGAACACAACAATGAGCAGTTCTTC. Protein: CASSGLAGEHNNEQFF.

CDR3 region: CSVVTGGGDTQYF. The CDR3 DNA reads TGCAGCGTTGTAACAGGGGGGGGAGATACGCAGTATTTT. The gene calls are TRBV29-1 and TRBJ2-3; D possibly corresponds to TRBD1 (8 bases). Looked up from germline, CDR1 is SQVTM and CDR2 is ANQGSEA. The length of the CDR3 is 13 residues. The germline V and J ends were trimmed by 4 bases and 5 bases, with 13 bases remaining between them.

The chain couples TRBV9 to TRBJ1-1; 9 bases map to TRBD1. Germline values: CDR1 SGDLS, CDR2 YYNGEE. J gave up 4 bases and V 7 bases, and 2 bases lay outside the gene matches. The CDR3 spans 12 residues. The CDR3: CASGTGSTEAFF. The CDR3 region has the DNA TGTGCCAGCGGGACAGGGAGCACTGAAGCTTTCTTT.

The chain employs TRBV5-4 and TRBJ1-1; 7 bases align to TRBD1. The CDR3 spans 15 residues. The germline gives CDR1 SGHNT, CDR2 YYREEE (reference sequence). J lost 1 base, V lost 4 bases, and 7 bases had no gene match. CDR3 region: CASSPRQGRNTEAFF. CDR3 sequence (DNA): TGTGCCAGCAGCCCTCGACAGGGACGGAACACTGAAGCTTTCTTT.

This chain connects TRBV4-3 to TRBJ1-4, with D maybe TRBD1 (5 bases). CDR3 length: 18 amino acids. With 0 bases removed from V and 7 bases from J, the gap between germline ends came to 21 bases. The germline V gene has CDR1 LGHNA and CDR2 YSLEER. The CDR3 region has the DNA TGCGCCAGCAGCCAAGATAACGGGGGATACGGTCGGGGTGAAAAACTGTTTTTT. Its protein product is CASSQDNGGYGRGEKLFF.

The rearrangement links TRBV10-3 to TRBJ2-7; 9 nucleotides align to TRBD2. V gave up 10 bases and J gave up 7 bases; unmatched junction bases: 14. The germline CDR1 and CDR2 sequences are ENHRY and SYGVKD. The CDR3 runs to 14 residues. DNA of the CDR3: TGTGCCACCAGGGGTGAAGCGGGAGGAAGGGAGCAGTACTTC. Amino acids: CATRGEAGGREQYF.

This clone was seen just once. The CDR3 DNA sequence: TGTGCCACCAGCAGAGAGGAAGGGGCCGCCTACGAGCAGTACTTC. Its translation: CATSREEGAAYEQYF. The chain joins TRBV15 to TRBJ2-7, with D possibly being TRBD1 (5 bases). The CDR3 covers 15 residues. CDR1 and CDR2 from the germline V gene are LNHNV and YYDKDF (reference sequence). V lost 0 bases to trimming and J lost 2 bases, with 11 bases between them.

This clone showed up just once. V and J are TRBV28 and TRBJ1-2; 7 bases align to TRBD1. The CDR3 extends over 15 amino acids. The germline V gene has CDR1 MDHEN and CDR2 SYDVKM. The CDR3 DNA reads TGTCCGCGCTTCTATTTAGGACAGGATAACTATGGCTACACCTTC. Protein product: CPRFYLGQDNYGYTF.

Here the CDR3 DNA reads TGTGCCAGCAGTCTAGACTTAGCGGTAAGGGGAGATACGCAGTATTTT. The encoded protein is CASSLDLAVRGDTQYF. The rearrangement links TRBV28 to TRBJ2-3; the D gene is possibly TRBD2 (6 bases). V lost 5 bases to trimming and J lost 5 bases, with 20 bases between them. This CDR3 has 16 residues. Germline loops: CDR1 MDHEN, CDR2 SYDVKM.